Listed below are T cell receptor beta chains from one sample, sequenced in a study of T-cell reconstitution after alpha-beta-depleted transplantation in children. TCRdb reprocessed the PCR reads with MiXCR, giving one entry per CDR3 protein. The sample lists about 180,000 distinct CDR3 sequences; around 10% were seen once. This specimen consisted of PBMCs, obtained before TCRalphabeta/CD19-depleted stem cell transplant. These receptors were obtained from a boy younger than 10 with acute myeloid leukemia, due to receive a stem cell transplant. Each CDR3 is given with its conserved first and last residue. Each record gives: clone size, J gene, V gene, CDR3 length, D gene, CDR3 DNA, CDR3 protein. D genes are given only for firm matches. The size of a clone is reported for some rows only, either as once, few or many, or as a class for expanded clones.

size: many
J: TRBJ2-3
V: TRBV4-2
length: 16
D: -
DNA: TGTGCCAGCAGCCAAGAGTTGGGAGCGAGCACAGATACGCAGTATTTT
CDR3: CASSQELGASTDTQYF

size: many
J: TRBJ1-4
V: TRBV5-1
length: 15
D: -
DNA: TGCGCCAGCAGCTTGCTCTGGGGCGCGGATGAAAAACTGTTTTTT
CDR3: CASSLLWGADEKLFF

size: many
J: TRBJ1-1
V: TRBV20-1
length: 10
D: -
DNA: TGCAGTGCTGAGGACAGTGAAGCTTTCTTT
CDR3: CSAEDSEAFF

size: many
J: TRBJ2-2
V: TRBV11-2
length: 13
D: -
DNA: TGTGCCAGCTTCGACAGGAACACCGGGGAGCTGTTTTTT
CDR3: CASFDRNTGELFF

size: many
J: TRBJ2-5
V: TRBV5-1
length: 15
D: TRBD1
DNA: TGCGCCAGCCACGCCCGGGCAGGGGGCGAAGAGACCCAGTACTTC
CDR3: CASHARAGGEETQYF

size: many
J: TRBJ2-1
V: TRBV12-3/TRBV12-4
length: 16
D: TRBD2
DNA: TGTGCCAGCAGACCGGGAGGCGGGAGCTCCTACAATGAGCAGTTCTTC
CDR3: CASRPGGGSSYNEQFF

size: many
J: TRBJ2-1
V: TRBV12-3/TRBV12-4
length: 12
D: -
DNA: TGTGCCAGCAGTTTAGGCGAGAATGAGCAGTTCTTC
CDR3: CASSLGENEQFF

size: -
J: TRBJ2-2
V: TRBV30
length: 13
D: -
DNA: TGTGCCTGGAGTCACAGGGCGGTCGGGGAGCTGTTTTTT
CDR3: CAWSHRAVGELFF

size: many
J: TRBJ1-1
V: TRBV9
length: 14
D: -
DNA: TGTGCCAGCAGCACCGGACAGATGAACACTGAAGCTTTCTTT
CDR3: CASSTGQMNTEAFF

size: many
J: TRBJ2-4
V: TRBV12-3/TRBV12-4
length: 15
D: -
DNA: TGTGCCAGCAGTACCAGCGGGTCGGGCAAAAACATTCAGTACTTC
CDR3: CASSTSGSGKNIQYF

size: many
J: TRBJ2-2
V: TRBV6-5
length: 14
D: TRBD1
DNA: TGTGCCAGCAGTTCCTTTGGGACAGGCGGGGAGCTGTTTTTT
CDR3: CASSSFGTGGELFF

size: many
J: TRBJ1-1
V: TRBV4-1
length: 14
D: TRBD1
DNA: TGCGCCAGCAGCCCGCGGGACAGGAACACTGAAGCTTTCTTT
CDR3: CASSPRDRNTEAFF

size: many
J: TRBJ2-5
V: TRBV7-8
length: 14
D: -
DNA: TGTGCCAGCAGCTTAGCGGGGTGGGGAGAGACCCAGTACTTC
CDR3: CASSLAGWGETQYF

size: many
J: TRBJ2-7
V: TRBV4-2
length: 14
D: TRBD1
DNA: TGTGCCAGCAGCCAGAGACAGGGGGTCCACGAGCAGTACTTC
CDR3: CASSQRQGVHEQYF

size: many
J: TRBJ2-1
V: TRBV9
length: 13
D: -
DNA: TGTGCCAGCAGCGCCGGGAGAGGCAATGAGCAGTTCTTC
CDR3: CASSAGRGNEQFF

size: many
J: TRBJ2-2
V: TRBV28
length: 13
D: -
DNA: TGTGCCAGCACCCTGACAGCCTTCGGGGAGCTGTTTTTT
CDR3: CASTLTAFGELFF

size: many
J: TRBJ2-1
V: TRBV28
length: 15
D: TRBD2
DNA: TGTGCCAGCAGTTCGCTAGCGGGAGGAAGTAATGAGCAGTTCTTC
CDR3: CASSSLAGGSNEQFF

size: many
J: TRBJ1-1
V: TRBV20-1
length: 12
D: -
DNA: TGCAGTGCTAGAGGCAGAAACACTGAAGCTTTCTTT
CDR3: CSARGRNTEAFF

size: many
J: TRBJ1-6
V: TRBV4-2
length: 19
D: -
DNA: TGTGCCAGCAGCCAAGATATCCCCACCTTGTCCACCCGTAATTCACCCCTCCACTTT
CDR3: CASSQDIPTLSTRNSPLHF

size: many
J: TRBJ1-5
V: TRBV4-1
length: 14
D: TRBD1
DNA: TGCGCCAGCAGCCAAAGGGACAGCGGGCAGCCCCAGCATTTT
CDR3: CASSQRDSGQPQHF

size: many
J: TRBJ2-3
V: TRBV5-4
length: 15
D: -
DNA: TGTGCCAGCAGCTTGGTCGGGGGGCCCACAGATACGCAGTATTTT
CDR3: CASSLVGGPTDTQYF

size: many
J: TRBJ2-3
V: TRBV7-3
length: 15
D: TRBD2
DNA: TGTGCCAGCAGCCCAAGCGGGAGTAGAACAGATACGCAGTATTTT
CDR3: CASSPSGSRTDTQYF

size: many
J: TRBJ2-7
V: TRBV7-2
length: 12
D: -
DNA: TGTGCCAGCAGCTTCCCCGGCCGCGAGCAGTACTTC
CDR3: CASSFPGREQYF

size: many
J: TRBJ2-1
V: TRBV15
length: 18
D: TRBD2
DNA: TGTGCCACCAGCAGAGACGGGCCACGCGGGAGCTCCTACAATGAGCAGTTCTTC
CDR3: CATSRDGPRGSSYNEQFF

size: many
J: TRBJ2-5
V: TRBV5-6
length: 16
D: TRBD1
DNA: TGTGCCAGCAGCTTGAGAGGGGACAGTTTACAAGAGACCCAGTACTTC
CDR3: CASSLRGDSLQETQYF

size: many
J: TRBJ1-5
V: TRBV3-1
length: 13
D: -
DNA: TGTGCCAGCAGCCCGATGCCCCGACAGCCCCAGCATTTT
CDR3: CASSPMPRQPQHF

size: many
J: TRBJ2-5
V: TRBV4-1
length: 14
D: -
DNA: TGCGCCAGCAGCCAAGACCCGAGTCAAGAGACCCAGTACTTC
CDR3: CASSQDPSQETQYF

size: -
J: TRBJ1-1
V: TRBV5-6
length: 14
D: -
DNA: TGTGCCAGCAGCCGGACGGCTAAGGAGACTGAAGCTTTCTTT
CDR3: CASSRTAKETEAFF

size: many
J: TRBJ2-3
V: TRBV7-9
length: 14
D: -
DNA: TGTGCCAGCAGCTTGAGGCAAGGCGCAGATACGCAGTATTTT
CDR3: CASSLRQGADTQYF

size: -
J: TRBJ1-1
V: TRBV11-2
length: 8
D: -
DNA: TGTGCCAGCAGCTCCGGGGTCTTT
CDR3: CASSSGVF

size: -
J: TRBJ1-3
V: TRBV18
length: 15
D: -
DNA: TGTGCCAGCTCACCCCGGGACGGCTCTGGAAACACCATATATTTT
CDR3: CASSPRDGSGNTIYF

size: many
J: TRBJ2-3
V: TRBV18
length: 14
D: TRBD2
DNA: TGTGCCAGCTCCCGGGGGACTACTTCAGATACGCAGTATTTT
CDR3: CASSRGTTSDTQYF

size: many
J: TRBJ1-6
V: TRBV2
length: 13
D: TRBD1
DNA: TGTGCCAGCGACAGGGAGTATAATTCACCCCTCCACTTT
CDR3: CASDREYNSPLHF

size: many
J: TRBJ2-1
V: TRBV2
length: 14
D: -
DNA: TGTGCCAGCAGCCCGGCCCTAACCTACAATGAGCAGTTCTTC
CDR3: CASSPALTYNEQFF

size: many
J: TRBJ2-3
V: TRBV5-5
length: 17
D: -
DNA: TGTGCCAGCAGCCTCCACTATGACAGGCCCGGCACAGATACGCAGTATTTT
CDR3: CASSLHYDRPGTDTQYF

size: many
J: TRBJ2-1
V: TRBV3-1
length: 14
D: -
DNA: TGTGCCAGCAGTAGGGGAAGCTCCTACAATGAGCAGTTCTTC
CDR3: CASSRGSSYNEQFF

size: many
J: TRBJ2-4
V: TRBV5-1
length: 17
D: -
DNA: TGCGCCAGCAGCTCCCCCTCCGGGGCAGAGGCCAAAAACATTCAGTACTTC
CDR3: CASSSPSGAEAKNIQYF

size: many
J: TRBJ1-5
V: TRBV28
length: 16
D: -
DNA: TGTGCCAGCAGTTTACCGGGGGGCAGCTACAATCAGCCCCAGCATTTT
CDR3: CASSLPGGSYNQPQHF